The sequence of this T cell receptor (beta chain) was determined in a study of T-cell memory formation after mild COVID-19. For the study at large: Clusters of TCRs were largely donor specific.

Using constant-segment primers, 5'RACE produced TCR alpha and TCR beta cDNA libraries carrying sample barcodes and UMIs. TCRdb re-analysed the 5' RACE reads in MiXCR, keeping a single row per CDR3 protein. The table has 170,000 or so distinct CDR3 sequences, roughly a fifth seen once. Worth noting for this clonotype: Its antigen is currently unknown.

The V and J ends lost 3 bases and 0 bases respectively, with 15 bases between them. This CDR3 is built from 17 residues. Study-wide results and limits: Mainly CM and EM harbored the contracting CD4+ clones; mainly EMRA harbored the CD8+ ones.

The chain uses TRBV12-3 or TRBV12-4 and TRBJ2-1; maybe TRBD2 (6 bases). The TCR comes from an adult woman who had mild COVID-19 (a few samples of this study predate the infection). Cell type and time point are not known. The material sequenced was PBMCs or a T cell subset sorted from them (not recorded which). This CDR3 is CASSFLSGPASYNEQFF. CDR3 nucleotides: TGTGCCAGCAGTTTTTTGAGCGGGCCAGCCTCCTACAATGAGCAGTTCTTC.